The rows below give T cell receptor beta chains drawn from one sample of a study of prognosis after radiotherapy for stage I lung cancer. A single record per CDR3 protein comes from TCRdb applying MiXCR to the multiplex PCR reads. The data hold about 27,000 distinct CDR3 sequences, with around 30% observed a single time. The sample in question was PBMCs, obtained before or after stereotactic body radiation therapy (not recorded which). All receptors come from a donor over 45 with non-small cell lung cancer. CDR3s include the opening cysteine and the closing phenylalanine or tryptophan. A D gene is named only where the DNA matches it firmly. Part of the rows lack a size; the others show once, few, many or a class for expanded clones.

TRBJ2-7	TRBV28	.	many	TGTGCCAGCAGGGGAACAGGGTATCGGTCCTACGAGCAGTACTTC	CASRGTGYRSYEQYF
TRBJ2-3	TRBV7-9	.	.	TGTGCCAGCACCCTAGGAGGGATCAGCACAGATACGCAGTATTTT	CASTLGGISTDTQYF
TRBJ1-1	TRBV6-2/TRBV6-3	.	.	TGTGCCAGCAGTTATTCACAGGGTCTGAGGACTGAAGCTTTCTTT	CASSYSQGLRTEAFF
TRBJ1-2	TRBV12-5	.	.	TGTGCTAGTAGCTCCGGGAGGGGTTTATCCTACACCTTC	CASSSGRGLSYTF
TRBJ2-1	TRBV6-2/TRBV6-3	TRBD2	many	TGTGCCAGTACCTGGCGGGAGGGCGCGAATGAGCAGTTCTTC	CASTWREGANEQFF
TRBJ2-1	TRBV29-1	.	many	TGCAGCGTTGAGTCGCAGGGTAGATTGTATGAGCAGTTCTTC	CSVESQGRLYEQFF
TRBJ2-7	TRBV28	.	many	TGTGCCAGCAATCCCGGGCGTGGCGGTATCTACGAGCAGTACTTC	CASNPGRGGIYEQYF
TRBJ2-7	TRBV11-2	.	many	TGTGCCAGCAGCTTGGGTACCAACTACGAGCAGTACTTC	CASSLGTNYEQYF
TRBJ1-5	TRBV2	TRBD1	many	TGTGCCAGCAGAGAAGGACAGGGGGCCGGTCAGCCCCAGCATTTT	CASREGQGAGQPQHF
TRBJ2-7	TRBV5-6	TRBD1	many	TGTGCCAGCAGCTTATCCGGGACAGCCTACGAGCAGTACTTC	CASSLSGTAYEQYF
TRBJ1-6	TRBV28	.	.	TGTGCCAGCAGTGCAGGGACGGACAAACCCCTCCACTTT	CASSAGTDKPLHF
TRBJ1-4	TRBV25-1	.	.	TGTGCCAGCAGCCCCGGGTCAGGGGCAACTAATGAAAAACTGTTTTTT	CASSPGSGATNEKLFF
TRBJ2-1	TRBV7-6	TRBD2	many	TGTGCCAGCACCCTCGGGACTAGCGGGGCTAATGAGCAGTTCTTC	CASTLGTSGANEQFF
TRBJ2-3	TRBV27	.	.	TGTGCCAGCAGCCCCAGGCCAAACACAGATACGCAGTATTTT	CASSPRPNTDTQYF
TRBJ2-5	TRBV7-9	TRBD1	many	TGTGCCAGCAGCGTTGACAGGGGGCTAGAGACCCAGTACTTC	CASSVDRGLETQYF
TRBJ2-7	TRBV4-1	TRBD1	many	TGCGCCAGCAGCCAGGGGCCGGGACAGGACCCCTACAAGTCTAACGAGCAGTACTTC	CASSQGPGQDPYKSNEQYF